The clone carrying this T cell receptor beta chain came up many times. This sample is drawn from a study of neurological immune-mediated disorders. The authors produced cDNA by 5'RACE using 10-nucleotide random UMIs. TCRdb re-derived calls from the 5' RACE reads in MiXCR, one entry per CDR3 protein. This repertoire shows 40,000 or so distinct CDR3 sequences, over 12% found once; its top ten account for 20% to 30%. Preparation of the unsorted libraries drew on 2 million PBMCs stored at -80 C. The V and J ends lost 1 base and 10 bases respectively, with 12 bases between them. This CDR3 is built from 13 residues. Germline-derived CDR1 and CDR2 are SGHRS and YFSETQ.

The J gene is TRBJ2-1, the V gene TRBV5-1; D tentatively reads TRBD1 or TRBD2 (6 bases each). This clonotype originated in a woman aged 50 to 60 with HTLV-1-associated myelopathy (HAM/TSP). Sequences were obtained from PBMCs. CDR3 loop: CASSLWGAGEQFF. The CDR3, as DNA: TGCGCCAGCAGCTTGTGGGGGGCGGGGGAGCAGTTCTTC.